The rows below give T cell receptor beta chains drawn from one sample of a study of identical twins. TCRdb reanalysed the 5' RACE reads using MiXCR and keeps one entry per CDR3 protein. The sample consists of about 100,000 distinct CDR3 sequences, just under 6% of them appearing once. The sequencing input was memory T cells sorted from blood. The receptor set was obtained from a woman between 45 and 65 years old in good health. Both conserved end residues are part of each CDR3. A D gene is named only where the DNA matches it firmly. Size tells how often a clone was seen (once, few, many) or the class of an expanded clone, and some rows leave it out.

J gene | V gene | D gene | clone size | CDR3 DNA | CDR3 protein
TRBJ2-7 | TRBV3-1 | . | many | TGTGCCAGCAGCCCGAGGGGCCCTAAGCCCTACGAGCAGTACTTC | CASSPRGPKPYEQYF
TRBJ2-3 | TRBV5-1 | . | many | TGCGCCAGCAGCTTGGAAAACACAGATACGCAGTATTTT | CASSLENTDTQYF
TRBJ2-1 | TRBV20-1 | TRBD2 | . | TGCAGTGCTAGCCTCGGGCTAGCGGGACGCAATGAGCAGTTCTTC | CSASLGLAGRNEQFF
TRBJ2-7 | TRBV10-2 | . | many | TGCGCCAGCCACGTTACCGGGGCCTCCCACGAGCAGTACTTC | CASHVTGASHEQYF
TRBJ2-3 | TRBV12-3/TRBV12-4 | TRBD2 | few | TGTGCCAGCAGCCGAGGTGCGGGAGGGCCAGATACGCAGTATTTT | CASSRGAGGPDTQYF
TRBJ2-2 | TRBV29-1 | . | medium-sized | TGCAGCGTTGGGGTGGCCGGGGAGCTGTTTTTT | CSVGVAGELFF
TRBJ2-7 | TRBV5-1 | . | . | TGCGCCAGCATGCGTAGCTCAAACTCCTACGAGCAGTACTTC | CASMRSSNSYEQYF
TRBJ2-5 | TRBV3-1 | TRBD2 | many | TGTGCCAGCAGCCGAGCCGGGACTAGACACTTC | CASSRAGTRHF
TRBJ2-7 | TRBV10-3 | TRBD1 | many | TGTGCCATCAACCAGGGGGTTGACTACGAGCAGTACTTC | CAINQGVDYEQYF
TRBJ1-2 | TRBV5-1 | TRBD1 | many | TGCGCCAGCAGCTCCCAGGGGGAAATCGGTGGCTACACCTTC | CASSSQGEIGGYTF
TRBJ2-1 | TRBV18 | . | many | TGTGCCAGCTCACCACTCAGGGATGAGCAGTTCTTC | CASSPLRDEQFF
TRBJ1-1 | TRBV5-5 | . | many | TGTGCCAGCAGCTTGGGGACGATTGACACTGAAGCTTTCTTT | CASSLGTIDTEAFF
TRBJ1-1 | TRBV5-6 | TRBD1 | many | TGTGCCAGCAGCTTAACCGGGACAGGGGAATCTGAAGCTTTCTTT | CASSLTGTGESEAFF
TRBJ2-5 | TRBV29-1 | . | many | TGCAGCTTAGGAACCCAAGAGACCCAGTACTTC | CSLGTQETQYF
TRBJ1-3 | TRBV29-1 | . | . | TGCAGCGTGGCAACAGAGCAAGGAAACACCATATATTTT | CSVATEQGNTIYF
TRBJ1-1 | TRBV19 | . | few | TGTGCCAGTAGTACAATGACAGAGCCGAACACTGAAGCTTTCTTT | CASSTMTEPNTEAFF
TRBJ2-4 | TRBV20-1 | . | . | TGCAGTGCACAGCCCGGGAGCCGGACCGAAAACATTCAGTACTTC | CSAQPGSRTENIQYF
TRBJ1-4 | TRBV7-2 | . | . | TGTGCCAGCAGCTTAGGGGGTTCGGTTGAAAAACTGTTTTTT | CASSLGGSVEKLFF
TRBJ2-7 | TRBV5-8 | . | many | TGTGCCACCGGAAAGACGACCTACGAGCAGTACTTC | CATGKTTYEQYF
TRBJ2-1 | TRBV19 | . | many | TGTGCCAGTAACCCGGGAACGAGCTCCTACAATGAGCAGTTCTTC | CASNPGTSSYNEQFF
TRBJ1-1 | TRBV11-3 | . | many | TGTGCCAGCAGCACCGGACAGACGATCGCTGAAGCTTTCTTT | CASSTGQTIAEAFF
TRBJ2-5 | TRBV7-2 | TRBD2 | many | TGTGCCAGCAGCCCCCGGACTAGCGGATGGGGAGAGACCCAGTACTTC | CASSPRTSGWGETQYF
TRBJ2-3 | TRBV4-1 | . | many | TGCGCCAGCAGCCAAAAAACCGGGACCCAAACTAGCACAGATACGCAGTATTTT | CASSQKTGTQTSTDTQYF
TRBJ1-2 | TRBV29-1 | . | many | TGCAGCGTTGAAGACTTATTAAGGGCGAGGAAAGATGGCTACACCTTC | CSVEDLLRARKDGYTF
TRBJ1-6 | TRBV30 | . | many | TGTGCCTGGAGTGGACAGTACAATTCACCCCTCCACTTT | CAWSGQYNSPLHF
TRBJ2-1 | TRBV20-1 | TRBD2 | few | TGCAGTGCTACCTTAACTAGCGGGAGGGGGGAGCAGTTCTTC | CSATLTSGRGEQFF
TRBJ1-1 | TRBV20-1 | . | many | TGCAGTGCTGAAGGGACACACATGAACACTGAAGCTTTCTTT | CSAEGTHMNTEAFF
TRBJ1-3 | TRBV12-3/TRBV12-4 | . | many | TGTGCCAGCAGTTTAGGGCCCCGGGGCTCTGGAAACACCATATATTTT | CASSLGPRGSGNTIYF
TRBJ2-1 | TRBV5-1 | TRBD2 | many | TGCGCCAGCAGCGGGCGGACTAGCGGGAGGAGCTCCTACAATGAGCAGTTCTTC | CASSGRTSGRSSYNEQFF
TRBJ2-5 | TRBV29-1 | TRBD1 | many | TGCAGCGTCCGGACAGGGAGAAAAGAGACCCAGTACTTC | CSVRTGRKETQYF
TRBJ2-5 | TRBV7-3 | . | few | TGTGCCAGCAGCTTAAAACAGGGAGAGACCCAGTACTTC | CASSLKQGETQYF
TRBJ2-7 | TRBV9 | . | . | TGTGCCAGCAGCGTAGCCGACACCATAGGACAGTTAGAGCAGTACTTC | CASSVADTIGQLEQYF
TRBJ2-5 | TRBV12-3/TRBV12-4 | . | . | TGTGCCAGCAGTTTTGGAGGGAGCGGAGAGACCCAGTACTTC | CASSFGGSGETQYF
TRBJ1-2 | TRBV14 | TRBD1 | few | TGTGCCAGCAGCCAATCGACAGGGTTGTGGGGCTACACCTTC | CASSQSTGLWGYTF
TRBJ2-1 | TRBV7-9 | . | many | TGTGCCAGCAGCTTCCGAGGGTTATCCTACAATGAGCAGTTCTTC | CASSFRGLSYNEQFF
TRBJ2-4 | TRBV20-1 | TRBD1 | many | TGCAGTGCTAGAGAGACAGGGGGCGGCATTCAGTACTTC | CSARETGGGIQYF
TRBJ1-4 | TRBV7-8 | . | . | TGTGCCAGCAGCTTGCAAGGGGGGGCCAGAAAACTGTTTTTT | CASSLQGGARKLFF
TRBJ2-5 | TRBV7-9 | TRBD1 | many | TGTGCCAGCAGCCCCAGCAGGGGGAACAATCCAGAGACCCAGTACTTC | CASSPSRGNNPETQYF
TRBJ2-7 | TRBV27 | . | many | TGTGCCAGCAGTTTAAGACTCGGGCAGGGGCCCCTGCAGCAGTACTTC | CASSLRLGQGPLQQYF
TRBJ1-6 | TRBV6-5 | . | few | TGTGCCACCGCGTTCAGGAGCTCCTATAATTCACCCCTCCACTTT | CATAFRSSYNSPLHF
TRBJ2-2 | TRBV5-5 | . | . | TGTGCCAGCAGCTTGGGAGGGCGCCGCGGGGAGCTGTTTTTT | CASSLGGRRGELFF
TRBJ2-7 | TRBV3-1 | . | . | TGTGCCAGCAGCCAAGGACTGATCGAGCAGTACTTC | CASSQGLIEQYF
TRBJ2-7 | TRBV6-5 | TRBD2 | many | TGTGCCAGCAGACCAGGAGCGGGAGGTTCCTACGAGCAGTACTTC | CASRPGAGGSYEQYF